A selection of T cell receptor beta chains follows, all from one sample in a study of shared clonotypes between healthy human individuals. TCRdb's table, derived via immunoSEQ multiplex PCR, lists solely in-frame clones and lacks some. The sample lists just over 2,000,000 clones, 90% to 95% occurring once. Sequenced input: naive CD4+ T cells sorted from blood. These receptors were obtained from a man aged 18 to 29 in good health. Both conserved end residues are part of each CDR3. D genes are given only for firm matches. Clone size is given for some rows only: seen once, a few or many times, or a class if the clone is expanded.

abundance	j_gene	d_gene	v_gene	CDR3nt	CDR3aa
-	TRBJ1-1	-	TRBV7-9	TGTGCCAGCAGGATACAGGGCACTGAAGCTTTCTTT	CASRIQGTEAFF
-	TRBJ2-3	TRBD2	TRBV2	TGTGCCAGCAGGATCCTAGCGGGGGGGCCGGGCACAGATACGCAGTATTTT	CASRILAGGPGTDTQYF
-	TRBJ2-5	-	TRBV4-3	TGCGCCAGCAGCCAAGATCCGAACTTGAGAGAGACCCAGTACTTC	CASSQDPNLRETQYF
-	TRBJ2-2	TRBD2	TRBV28	TGTGCCAGCACCTCGGGAGGGACCACCGGGGAGCTGCTTTTT	CASTSGGTTGELLF
-	TRBJ2-7	-	TRBV6-5	TGTGCCAGCAGTTACTCGATAGGTCCCGAGCAGTACTTC	CASSYSIGPEQYF
-	TRBJ2-5	-	TRBV7-6	TGTGCCAGCAGGGTATGGGGGCAGGAGACCCAGTACTTC	CASRVWGQETQYF
-	TRBJ1-2	-	TRBV4-1	TGCGCCAGCAGCCAAATGCCGGACATCTATGGCTACACCTTC	CASSQMPDIYGYTF
-	TRBJ1-1	-	TRBV5-1	TGCGCCAGCAGCTACATTGGGGAGAACACTGAAGCTTTCTTT	CASSYIGENTEAFF
-	TRBJ2-5	TRBD2	TRBV30	TGTGCCTGGAGGCTAGCGGCACAAGAGACCCAGTACTTC	CAWRLAAQETQYF
-	TRBJ1-2	-	TRBV4-3	TGCGCCAGCAGCCAAGAATTGGTAAACTATGGCTACACCTTC	CASSQELVNYGYTF
-	TRBJ1-1	TRBD1	TRBV29-1	TGCAGCGTTGAGAACAGGGGGCGACTCACTGAAGCTTTCTTT	CSVENRGRLTEAFF
-	TRBJ2-7	TRBD1	TRBV7-9	TGTGCCAGCAGCTTACCCGGGACAGGGTCCTACGAGCAGTACTTC	CASSLPGTGSYEQYF
-	TRBJ1-2	-	TRBV28	TGTGCCAGCAGTTTATCGGTTACTAGGGGCAACTATGGCTACACCTTC	CASSLSVTRGNYGYTF
-	TRBJ2-7	TRBD1	TRBV5-1	TGCGCCAGCAGCTTGGGACAGGGTGGGACGGAGCAGTACTTC	CASSLGQGGTEQYF
-	TRBJ2-3	-	TRBV5-4	TGTGCCAGCAGCTTAGGAGTCGAACGCACAGATACGCAGTATTTT	CASSLGVERTDTQYF
-	TRBJ1-1	-	TRBV7-2	TGTGCCAGCAGCTCCGAGAACACTGAAGCTTTCTTT	CASSSENTEAFF
-	TRBJ2-2	-	TRBV29-1	TGCAGCGGTGGAGCTACAGCGAACACCGGGGAGCTGTTTTTT	CSGGATANTGELFF
-	TRBJ1-1	-	TRBV4-1	TGCGCCAGCAGCCAAGAGCAGGGAAGGACTGAAGCTTTCTTT	CASSQEQGRTEAFF
-	TRBJ1-2	-	TRBV18	TGTGCCAGCTCACCGGGGTTCCAGGGCTACACCTTC	CASSPGFQGYTF
-	TRBJ1-1	-	TRBV6-5	TGTGCCAGCAGTTACTCGGCGAACACTGAAGCTTTCTTT	CASSYSANTEAFF
-	TRBJ2-7	-	TRBV6-6	TGTGCCAGCAGAATAAAATCCCCTCCTGGAGGGGAGCAGTACTTC	CASRIKSPPGGEQYF
-	TRBJ2-7	-	TRBV20-1	TGCAGTGCGAGGGTCTGGGGGGAGCAGTACTTC	CSARVWGEQYF
-	TRBJ2-5	TRBD1	TRBV6-5	TGTGCCACCGGGACAGGGGAAGAGACCCAGTACTTC	CATGTGEETQYF
-	TRBJ1-6	-	TRBV21-1	TGTGCCAGCCCACACCCGACAGGGTTGAATTCACCCCTCCACTTT	CASPHPTGLNSPLHF
-	TRBJ2-7	TRBD2	TRBV5-4	TGTGCCAGCAGCCCCACCCCCGGGGGGATCTCCTACGAGCAGTACTTC	CASSPTPGGISYEQYF
-	TRBJ1-6	-	TRBV5-8	TGTGCCAGCAGCTTGGGGGGTAATAATTCACCCCTCCACTTT	CASSLGGNNSPLHF
-	TRBJ2-7	-	TRBV6-5	TGTGCCAGCAGTCCACAGGGTTCCGTGAGGAAGTACTTC	CASSPQGSVRKYF
-	TRBJ2-5	TRBD1	TRBV10-3	TGTGCCATCAGTGGCTCAGGGGGCAGTGAGACCCAGTACTTC	CAISGSGGSETQYF
-	TRBJ2-5	-	TRBV18	TGTGCCAGCTCACCGGAGTACAGGGATAGGGAGACCCAGTACTTC	CASSPEYRDRETQYF
-	TRBJ1-5	-	TRBV28	TGTGCCAGCAGTCTGGGACTTTCTTATCAGCCCCAGCATTTT	CASSLGLSYQPQHF
-	TRBJ2-1	TRBD2	TRBV7-6	TGTGCCAGCAGCTTAGATGAGGGACTAGCGGACTTGGGAAATGAGCAGTTCTTC	CASSLDEGLADLGNEQFF
-	TRBJ2-3	-	TRBV18	TGTGCCAGCTCACCAATAGTCGGGGTTGGCACAGATACGCAGTATTTT	CASSPIVGVGTDTQYF
-	TRBJ2-3	TRBD1	TRBV29-1	TGCAGCGCGGGACAGATACTCACAGATACGCAGTATTTT	CSAGQILTDTQYF
-	TRBJ2-5	-	TRBV18	TGTGCCAGCTCACCACAGGGGGTGGAGACCCAGTACTTC	CASSPQGVETQYF
-	TRBJ2-7	TRBD1	TRBV4-1	TGCGCCAGCAGCCAAGGTGATTTTTTGGGACAGGGCGCATACGAGCAGTACTTC	CASSQGDFLGQGAYEQYF
-	TRBJ1-5	TRBD1	TRBV19	TGTGCCAGTAGTACGACAGGGGGAAGCAATCAGCCCCAGCATTTT	CASSTTGGSNQPQHF
-	TRBJ1-2	TRBD1	TRBV23-1	TGCGCCAGCAGTCATTCCATACCAGGGGGCGCGAACTATGGCTACACCTTC	CASSHSIPGGANYGYTF
-	TRBJ2-7	TRBD2	TRBV6-5	TGTGCCAGCAGTCGCTCAAGCGGGAGTTACAACGAGCAGTACTTC	CASSRSSGSYNEQYF
-	TRBJ2-1	-	TRBV7-2	TGTGCCAGCAGCCAACCAGCGGGTGAGCAGTTCTTC	CASSQPAGEQFF
many	TRBJ2-7	TRBD1	TRBV2	TGTGCCAGCAGTGCCCTGCAGGGGGCAGGCGAGCAGTACTTC	CASSALQGAGEQYF
-	TRBJ2-1	-	TRBV7-9	TGTGCCAGTGGGGAGGTCGATGAGCAGTTCTTC	CASGEVDEQFF
-	TRBJ1-1	TRBD1	TRBV4-2	TGTGCCAGCAGCCAAGGGGGGACAGCCTACATGAACACTGAAGCTTTCTTT	CASSQGGTAYMNTEAFF
-	TRBJ2-3	-	TRBV11-2	TGTGCCAGCAGCTTAAACGGATTCGACACAGATACGCAGTATTTT	CASSLNGFDTDTQYF
-	TRBJ2-7	TRBD1	TRBV11-2	TGTGCCAGCAGCTCCGGACAGGGGGCGCCGGGCGAGCAGTACTTC	CASSSGQGAPGEQYF
-	TRBJ2-7	-	TRBV5-1	TGCGCCAGCAGCTTGGGAATCGGAGGGAACTCCTACGAGCAGTACTTC	CASSLGIGGNSYEQYF